This TCR beta chain comes out of a study of cytomegalovirus exposure and HLA in healthy donors. Overall study findings and caveats: Earlier results showed most TCR beta V segments being productive about 87% or about 30% of the time. Follow-up analysis later connected one missense variant in DCLRE1C with trimming of TCR beta V- and J-genes.

PCR employed 60 Vbeta and 13 Jbeta primers. In the source study's methods: Later, roughly 86 million unique TCR beta chains were counted in an analysis, and about 12 million of them were shared. The protocol was immunoSEQ multiplex PCR, while the TCRdb copy is restricted to in-frame clones and leaves out a portion. The DNA was the basis for D and trimming; V, J and clone size are from that table. The sample has 150,000 to 190,000 clones, approximately 86% seen once; the top ten hold about 6.1%. As to this clone: What it recognizes is unknown.

Unrecorded immune exposures were likely, despite nominal health at sampling. Input material: PBMCs. This clonotype was obtained from a woman aged 45-59 years in good health and CMV-seropositive.

For the CDR3, the DNA is TGTGCCACCGGGGGGGCTCTCGATAATGAGCAGTTCTTC. Protein sequence: CATGGALDNEQFF. The genes are TRBV18 and TRBJ2-1, with 8 positions matching TRBD2. The ends lost 10 bases at V and 7 bases at J; junction bases unmatched: 9. This CDR3 comprises 13 residues. Germline assignment: CDR1 KGHSH and CDR2 LQKENI. The whole variable domain, remainder taken from reference TRBV18 and TRBJ2-1, is NAGVMQNPRHLVRRRGQEARLRCSPMKGHSHVYWYRQLPEEGLKFMVYLQKENIIDESGMPKERFSAEFPKEGPSILRIQQVVRGDSAAYFCATGGALDNEQFFGPGTRLTVL.